These 10 T cell receptor beta chains came from one sample sequenced in a study of control samples from healthy donors and cancer patients. Sequencing was performed with immunoSEQ multiplex PCR; in TCRdb, only in-frame clones are kept and a portion is missing. Of about 130,000 clones in the sample, around 90% are singletons; the top ten hold around 8.9%. The sample consisted of blood. The receptors here all came from a man younger than 35 in good health.

This chain uses TRBV13 with TRBJ2-5; D not resolved. The CDR3 spans 14 residues. Looked up from germline, CDR1 is PRHDT and CDR2 is FYEKMQ (reference sequence). V lost 7 bases and J lost 1, with 13 bases in between. Here the CDR3 DNA reads TGTGCCAGCACCTCGAGGAACCGCCAAGAGACCCAGTACTTC. It yields the protein CASTSRNRQETQYF. Full variable domain (rest looked up from reference TRBV13 and TRBJ2-5): AAGVIQSPRHLIKEKRETATLKCYPIPRHDTVYWYQQGPGQDPQFLISFYEKMQSDKGSIPDRFSAQQFSDYHSELNMSSLELGDSALYFCASTSRNRQETQYFGPGTRLLVL.

This clone was counted once. The J gene is TRBJ2-3, the V gene TRBV5-4; possible D gene TRBD2, 5 bases. The CDR3 contains 15 residues. Germline V gene data show CDR1 as SGHNT and CDR2 as YYREEE (reference sequence). Between the trimmed V and J ends, which lost 0 bases and 1 base, there was a span of 9 bases. The CDR3 protein is CASSLGAGRTDTQYF. Written as DNA, the CDR3 is TGTGCCAGCAGCTTGGGGGCGGGCCGCACAGATACGCAGTATTTT.

The chain is built from TRBV5-5 and TRBJ2-7; the D gene is possibly TRBD1 (6 bases). V was trimmed by 4 bases and J by 4 bases, leaving 6 bases between them. CDR3 length: 11 residues. The V gene's germline CDR1 is SGHKS and CDR2 YYEKEE (reference sequence). The CDR3 loop reads CASSGQYEQYF. The CDR3 DNA reads as TGTGCCAGCAGCGGACAGTACGAGCAGTACTTC.

This chain links TRBV30 with TRBJ2-2, with 7 bases identical to TRBD1. Germline loops: CDR1 GTSNPN, CDR2 SVGIG (reference sequence). The CDR3 runs to 16 residues. V shed 1 base, J shed 2 bases, and the junction held 7 bases outside the gene matches. The CDR3 loop is CAWSGGTVLNTGELFF. CDR3 DNA sequence: TGTGCCTGGAGTGGGGGGACAGTTTTAAACACCGGGGAGCTGTTTTTT. Complete variable domain (other parts from reference TRBV30 and TRBJ2-2): SQTIHQWPATLVQPVGSPLSLECTVEGTSNPNLYWYRQAAGRGLQLLFYSVGIGQISSEVPQNLSASRPQDRQFILSSKKLLLSDSGFYLCAWSGGTVLNTGELFFGEGSRLTVL.

The chain uses TRBV5-1 and TRBJ2-5; weak D call: TRBD1 (5 bases). This CDR3 has 14 residues. Looked up from germline, CDR1 is SGHRS and CDR2 is YFSETQ. Trimming left V 5 bases short and J 5 bases short, with 16 bases between. CDR3 amino acids: CASSLSTGRETQYF. CDR3 in DNA: TGCGCCAGCAGTCTATCAACAGGCCGGGAGACCCAGTACTTC.

The V and J genes are TRBV30 and TRBJ2-1; unclear D gene. V lost 0 bases and J lost 0, with 9 bases in between. The germline V gene encodes CDR1 GTSNPN and CDR2 SVGIG (reference sequence). The CDR3 has 15 amino acids. The CDR3, as DNA: TGTGCCTGGAGTGTATTGCTGGGCTCCTACAATGAGCAGTTCTTC. It translates to CAWSVLLGSYNEQFF.

The J gene is TRBJ2-1, the V gene TRBV11-2; no firm D call. The CDR3 is made up of 15 amino acids. Per germline, CDR1 SGHAT and CDR2 FQNNGV. V lost 4 bases and J 4 bases, leaving 14 bases between the germline ends. The DNA of the CDR3 is TGTGCCAGCAGCTCCCTGACCCGTTCTTACAATGAGCAGTTCTTC. Its translation is CASSSLTRSYNEQFF.

V is TRBV15 and J is TRBJ2-1; 11 nucleotides match TRBD2. The germline V gene encodes CDR1 LNHNV and CDR2 YYDKDF (reference sequence). The CDR3 consists of 18 residues. V lost 3 bases to trimming and J lost 0 bases; unmatched junction nucleotides: 7. The CDR3 region is CATSSGISGGVSYNEQFF. CDR3 coding DNA: TGTGCCACCAGCAGCGGAATTAGCGGGGGGGTCTCCTACAATGAGCAGTTCTTC.

This chain links TRBV6-5 with TRBJ1-2, with D perhaps TRBD1 (5 bases). Per the germline V gene, CDR1 is MNHEY and CDR2 is SVGAGI. The CDR3 extends over 14 amino acids. Trimming cost V 4 bases and J 7 bases, with 16 bases left between them. This CDR3 is CASSCSGRICGYTF. CDR3 coding DNA: TGTGCCAGCAGTTGTTCAGGGAGGATCTGTGGCTACACCTTC.

The V and J genes are TRBV19 and TRBJ2-5; D remains ambiguous. Germline V gene sequence: CDR1 LNHDA, CDR2 SQIVND (reference sequence). V was shortened by 0 bases and J by 1 base, with 6 bases between the two germline ends. This CDR3 is built from 14 residues. The CDR3: CASSIDQVQETQYF. CDR3 nucleotide sequence: TGTGCCAGTAGTATAGATCAGGTCCAAGAGACCCAGTACTTC.